This TCR beta chain was sequenced for a study of cytomegalovirus exposure and HLA in healthy donors (dated by TCRdb to 2017 to 2019). Regarding the study in general: An earlier analysis of 587 of the donors reported approximately 300 Gb of sequence data and roughly 100 million unique TCR beta sequences from around 200 million T cells. Among the roughly 410 genotyped donors, around 79% belonged to the genetic ancestry cluster associated with self-reported Caucasian donors. The study combined high-throughput TCR immunosequencing, statistical association of individual TCRs with disease status, and machine learning to predict cytomegalovirus infection status. The study used immunosequencing to profile the T cell repertoires of around 600 subjects and linked those repertoires to cytomegalovirus serostatus. Because of strong linkage in the cohort, five DR-DQ haplotypes were treated as single units for association and clustering. The study was designed to test whether signatures of past pathogen exposure could be identified by cataloging public T cell receptors. Class I and class II HLA loci were covered by the typing at four-digit resolution. In the later analysis, no new phenotypic data were used to find candidate immune exposures; instead, reliance was placed on TCR beta sequences and their occurrence across donors. To decide whether each TCR beta V gene segment behaved as functional or pseudogenic, an earlier analysis of some 570 of the donors relied on high-throughput TCR beta sequencing. In a later analysis, previously published TCR beta repertoires from 670 or so donors were re-analyzed and high-resolution HLA genotyping was added so that TCR occurrence patterns could be studied. In addition to the first cohort of 500 to 850 subjects, a separate validation cohort of approximately 110 different subjects was used. About 280 gigabases of sequencing data and around 85 million unique TCR sequences made up an early release that covered roughly 670 HLA-typed donors. Among roughly 370 genotyped donors of the cohort, an average of approximately 250,000 unique TCR beta nucleotide sequences were sequenced per donor, about a sixth of them non-productive. All discovery cohort repertoires had been generated using a single sequencing platform. The number of typed donors differed by locus: about 629-640 for A, B, C, DRB1 and DQB1; approximately 520 for DQA1; 600 to 610 for DPA1; and some 470 for DPB1. Alongside the repertoire data, information on donor age, sex, ethnicity and CMV serostatus was compiled. A later genetic analysis used genome-wide SNP genotypes for about 55% of the 666 donors, treating that subset as a discovery cohort.

What the study reported, not specific to this receptor: Correlated functional status among segregating V segments might reflect linkage disequilibrium, but an unknown experimental factor could not be ruled out. HLA typing was unavailable for some donors at each locus, so association tests used only the typed subset. At a false discovery rate of 0.05, a later analysis linked about 17,000 TCR beta sequences to specific HLA alleles. According to the authors, the approach could potentially be generalized to other disease states and immunological phenotypes. According to a later analysis, most CMV-associated TCR beta chains appeared to be HLA-restricted, and the HLA associations seemed to be driven largely by CMV exposure. A cluster of highly shared sequence variants was judged likely to be a technical artifact of the sequencing pipeline. According to a later analysis, parvovirus B19, influenza, CMV and Epstein-Barr virus appeared linked to several top co-occurrence clusters. A further reported finding was that TCR beta sequences accurately predicted the HLA-A and HLA-B alleles for most subjects in the first cohort. In vitro tests confirmed that a few of the cytomegalovirus-associated TCR beta chains recognize cytomegalovirus antigens. The 87-base-pair reads could not distinguish some IMGT-functional V segments, including TRBV6-2 and TRBV6-3, so those segments were excluded. A later genetic analysis associated a missense DCLRE1C variant with V-gene and J-gene trimming of TCR beta chains, and an independent cohort replicated the association. Sequencing depth was assumed to be roughly uniform across donors in the presence/absence analyses, though that assumption may not hold. A later analysis found that HLA-associated TCR beta chains were more clonally expanded and had lower generation probabilities than equally common non-associated chains. Assigning TCR associations to individual alleles was difficult when HLA alleles, especially DR and DQ, strongly co-occurred. In a later genetic analysis, fewer N-insertions in productive TCRs were reported among donors in an Asian-associated ancestry cluster than the roughly 700-donor mean. An earlier analysis of several hundred of the donors showed that most TCR beta V segments appeared in productive rearrangements either about 87% or about 30% of the time, which broadly matched IMGT annotations. The study listed 164 TCR beta chains as associated with cytomegalovirus. Roughly 15 rarely observed V segments, including chromosome 9 orphons, were excluded from the earlier analysis of several hundred of the donors because counts were too low. Immune exposure information for the cohort was limited to CMV serostatus. This cohort had only TCR beta chains sequenced, and the lack of alpha or paired-chain data limited which features could be detected. Across donors, most TCR sequences were observed very rarely, whereas some public TCRs were present in many individuals. A later analysis found that TCR association rates varied across HLA loci, with DRB1 alleles showing the most associated TCRs and HLA-C alleles the fewest. In both the original and validation cohorts, the classifier was reported to diagnose cytomegalovirus status with high specificity and sensitivity.

Receptor amplification or capture employed the immunoSEQ multiplex PCR assay. For the multiplex PCR, a mixture combining 60 forward primers for TCR Vbeta segments and 13 reverse primers for TCR Jbeta segments was used. Amplification of the CDR3 region of rearranged TCR beta genes was performed with a multiplex PCR assay on genomic DNA. On the Illumina HiSeq System, the amplified TCR beta libraries were sequenced as 87-base-pair reads. Concerning the study's data processing: A later analysis counted about 80 million unique TCR beta chains across the 640 or so repertoires, and 9.5 million to 11 million of these chains were shared by at least two donors. Raw reads were error-corrected and collapsed into unique sequences with a nearest-neighbor algorithm that merged closely related sequences to remove PCR and sequencing errors. Alignment of CDR3 sequences to IMGT reference sequences was used to assign V, D and J gene segments. Each retained sequence needed at least a six-nucleotide match to both a V gene segment and a J gene segment. A rearrangement was called productive if the CDR3 had no stop codons and remained in frame with V and J, and every other rearrangement was called non-productive. CDR3 was defined according to IMGT convention as the region running from the second conserved V-encoded cysteine to the conserved J-encoded phenylalanine. The earlier analysis of more than 450 of the donors excluded sequences that lacked an unambiguous match to a single V gene segment. An earlier analysis of some 610 of the donors called V segments functional above 56.7% productive rearrangements and segregating when the between-donor standard deviation exceeded 5%. A statistical classification framework was built to diagnose cytomegalovirus status from the catalog of TCR beta chain sequences. In a later analysis, V and J genes were assigned by comparing TCR nucleotide sequences against IMGT/GENE-DB human TR gene sequences. The TCRdist pipeline was used in a later analysis to assign CDR3 sequences and most-parsimonious VDJ recombination scenarios. In a later analysis, every TCR beta chain was defined by the combination of its CDR3 amino acid sequence and its V-gene family, and reads without a unique V-gene family were dropped. In a later analysis, 450 to 600 highly shared, low-generation-probability nucleotide sequences were removed to address suspected cross-contamination and a sequencing artifact. In a later analysis, a clonal expansion index was calculated for each public chain from normalized within-repertoire ranks of inferred template counts. In a later analysis, generation probabilities were computed using a VDJ recombination model fitted to out-of-frame rearrangements, and the results were checked against IGoR. In a later analysis, hypergeometric tests were used to score TCR-TCR, TCR-HLA and TCR-CMV co-occurrence, with a repertoire-size bias correction applied to TCR pairs. False discovery rates were estimated in a later analysis by permuting HLA or CMV assignments 20 times. In a later analysis, co-occurring TCRs were grouped with DBSCAN, and TCRdist sequence similarity was added when clustering was performed within HLA-allele-positive subsets. Repertoires with fewer than 30,000 or more than 120,000 public chains were left out of co-occurrence clustering, as were about five repertoires with anomalous nucleotide sharing. The table comes from immuneACCESS by way of TCRdb, which keeps in-frame sequences with V and J called. Part of the clones is missing from these tables; in studies checked, under half for an unresolved V gene and the rest for unknown reasons. For V, J and clone size, that table is used; D and trimming come from the DNA. Recorded for this sample are 95,000 to 150,000 clones; less than 65% of them occurred a single time. The ten largest clones represent 9% to 10% of the sample.

The cohort was made up of approximately 670 healthy bone marrow donors. At the time of sampling, every cohort member was nominally healthy, though immune exposures that went unrecorded were likely present. The donor tested CMV seropositive and was one of the 289 seropositive cohort members. Every donor gave a peripheral blood sample, and the peripheral blood mononuclear cells from that sample were used for TCR beta sequencing. Genomic DNA was extracted from the blood cell samples with the Qiagen DNeasy Blood Extraction Kit. Details on this clone: The target of this receptor is not known. No much larger clone exists at a distance of one base, and base qualities are not known.

Deletion took 2 bases off V and 2 bases off J, with a span of 6 bases between the germline ends. The CDR3 numbers 13 residues from cysteine through phenylalanine. CDR3 DNA is the only sequence kept; it has 39 bases, read in frame from the first base. The germline V gene gives CDR1 as SGHVS and CDR2 as FNYEAQ. Recombination linked TRBV7-6 to TRBJ1-1, with no confidently assigned D gene. The specimen sequenced was PBMCs. The sequence was collected from a man in his forties in good health and CMV-seropositive. CDR3 sequence: CASSLSQNTEAFF. The nucleotide sequence is TGTGCCAGCAGCTTATCCCAAAACACTGAAGCTTTCTTT.